A single sample is the source of the 27 T cell receptor beta chains below, sequenced in a study of cytomegalovirus exposure and HLA in healthy donors. In the PCR, 60 Vbeta and 13 Jbeta primers were used. Here immunoSEQ multiplex PCR was the method, and the copy in TCRdb shows in-frame clones only, minus some. The data contain 120,000 or so clones, 77% of them singletons. The sample was PBMCs. These receptors were taken from a human donor in good health.

The CDR3 DNA sequence: TGTGCCTGGAGTGTAATGGCAGGGTATGTCCAGCCCCAGCATTTT. It encodes CAWSVMAGYVQPQHF. The chain is built from TRBV30 and TRBJ1-5; the D gene is possibly TRBD1 (5 bases). V was pared by 0 bases and J by 7 bases, with 16 bases between. Germline V CDR1 and CDR2: GTSNPN, SVGIG (reference sequence). CDR3 length: 15 residues.

The chain couples TRBV29-1 to TRBJ2-1; 8 positions agree with TRBD2. With 7 bases clipped from V and 9 bases from J, the junction kept 14 bases outside the gene matches. This CDR3 has 14 residues. Germline V gives CDR1 SQVTM, CDR2 ANQGSEA. The CDR3 DNA sequence: TGCAGCGCGGGGGGAAGCGGGAGATCAAGTGAGCAGTTCTTC. This codes for CSAGGSGRSSEQFF.

The chain is built from TRBV5-1 and TRBJ2-1; tentative D call: TRBD2 (6 bases). The CDR3 extends over 15 amino acids. With 0 bases removed from V and 4 bases from J, the gap between germline ends came to 11 bases. CDR1 and CDR2 from the germline V gene are SGHRS and YFSETQ. The CDR3 loop reads CASSLGLARYNEQFF. The CDR3 DNA reads as TGCGCCAGCAGCTTGGGGCTAGCGAGGTACAATGAGCAGTTCTTC.

This chain uses TRBV6-1 with TRBJ2-7; a possible D gene is TRBD1 (5 bases). Germline V gene data show CDR1 as MNHNS and CDR2 as SASEGT. V lost 6 bases to trimming and J lost 3 bases, with 15 bases between them. This CDR3 is 14 amino acids long. The CDR3 is CASSSGSSRYEQYF. The CDR3 DNA reads as TGTGCCAGCAGCTCAGGGTCTTCCCGCTACGAGCAGTACTTC.

The J gene is TRBJ1-1, the V gene TRBV11-2; no firm D call. CDR3 length: 13 amino acids. V was pared by 5 bases and J by 2 bases, with 9 bases between. From germline, CDR1 is SGHAT and CDR2 FQNNGV. CDR3 DNA: TGTGCCAGCAGCCAGGTGGAAAACACTGAAGCTTTCTTT. It codes for CASSQVENTEAFF. Together with reference TRBV11-2 and TRBJ1-1, the CDR3 gives the full variable domain: EAGVAQSPRYKIIEKRQSVAFWCNPISGHATLYWYQQILGQGPKLLIQFQNNGVVDDSQLPKDRFSAERLKGVDSTLKIQPAKLEDSAVYLCASSQVENTEAFFGQGTRLTVV.

The chain uses TRBV2 and TRBJ1-2; D uncertain. Germline assignment: CDR1 SNHLY and CDR2 FYNNEI. This CDR3 is built from 13 residues. V lost 2 bases and J 8 bases, leaving 12 bases between the germline ends. The CDR3 loop is CASSENPHTGYTF. CDR3 coding DNA: TGTGCCAGCAGTGAAAACCCTCACACGGGCTACACCTTC.

J is TRBJ2-1 and V is TRBV5-6, with 11 bases identical to TRBD1. Trimming removed 6 bases from V and 9 bases from J; junction bases left unmatched: 11. The CDR3 consists of 15 residues. Germline V gene sequence: CDR1 SGHDT, CDR2 YYEEEE. Written as DNA, the CDR3 is TGTGCCAGCATCGGAGGACAGGGGGCCTGGGGTGAGCAGTTCTTC. Its protein is CASIGGQGAWGEQFF.

The rearrangement links TRBV5-1 to TRBJ2-1; weak D call: TRBD2 (6 bases). Per germline, CDR1 SGHRS and CDR2 YFSETQ. CDR3 length: 15 residues. Trimming cost V 4 bases and J 10 bases, with 21 bases left between them. CDR3 bases: TGCGCCAGCAGCCGGGACTGGGGAATTGAGGGCGAGCAGTTCTTC. Its protein is CASSRDWGIEGEQFF. Full variable domain (rest looked up from reference TRBV5-1 and TRBJ2-1): KAGVTQTPRYLIKTRGQQVTLSCSPISGHRSVSWYQQTPGQGLQFLFEYFSETQRNKGNFPGRFSGRQFSNSRSEMNVSTLELGDSALYLCASSRDWGIEGEQFFGPGTRLTVL.

J is TRBJ1-2 and V is TRBV6-1; 8 bases match TRBD1. There are 17 residues in the CDR3. Losses at the gene ends were 4 bases for V and 6 bases for J; bases not matched to a gene: 16. Germline V gene lookup returns CDR1 MNHNS and CDR2 SASEGT. CDR3 sequence: CASSAPDRATFFNGYTF. The CDR3 DNA sequence: TGTGCCAGCAGTGCCCCGGACAGGGCCACCTTCTTCAATGGCTACACCTTC.

In this sample, this clone turned up once. This rearrangement joins TRBV6-5 to TRBJ2-7; 7 bases are shared with TRBD2. J gave up 6 bases and V 6 bases, and 8 bases lay outside the gene matches. Per the germline V gene, CDR1 is MNHEY and CDR2 is SVGAGI. This CDR3 is 13 amino acids long. DNA of the CDR3: TGTGCCAGCAGACTCCTCACGGGGGGCGAGCAGTACTTC. This gives the protein CASRLLTGGEQYF.

The genes are TRBV29-1 and TRBJ2-5; 11 nucleotides line up with TRBD2. Germline loops: CDR1 SQVTM, CDR2 ANQGSEA. This CDR3 contains 15 residues. Trimming at V came to 7 bases and at J to 5 bases, leaving 12 bases not matched to a gene. This chain's CDR3 is CSGKSSGRGSETQYF. The CDR3, as DNA: TGCAGCGGGAAGAGTAGCGGGAGGGGGTCGGAGACCCAGTACTTC.

This clone was observed a handful of times. The rearrangement links TRBV2 to TRBJ2-7; D might be TRBD2 (5 bases). Germline lookup yields CDR1 SNHLY and CDR2 FYNNEI. Trimming shortened V by 7 bases and J by 5 bases, and 18 bases separated the two germline ends. The CDR3 runs 14 residues. The CDR3 loop is CASMERRTWDEQYF. DNA of the CDR3: TGTGCCAGCATGGAGCGGAGGACTTGGGACGAGCAGTACTTC.

This chain uses TRBV11-1 with TRBJ2-5, with TRBD1 identical over 7 bases. Unmatched junction bases numbered 6, after V lost 0 bases and J lost 2 bases. CDR1 and CDR2 from the germline V gene are SGHAT and FQDESV (reference sequence). The CDR3 runs 16 residues. The CDR3 region has the DNA TGTGCCAGCAGCTTAGCCCCGGCGACAGGGCAAGAGACCCAGTACTTC. It translates to CASSLAPATGQETQYF.

V usage is TRBV4-1 and J usage is TRBJ2-7, with 7 bases lining up with TRBD1. The CDR3 is 18 residues long. The V segment lost 0 bases and the J segment 4 bases; nucleotides outside the gene matches: 15. CDR1 and CDR2 (germline): MGHRA, YSYEKL. The CDR3 nucleotides read TGCGCCAGCAGCCAAGATTCGTCCCCAAAGTACAGGGGATACGAGCAGTACTTC. Its protein is CASSQDSSPKYRGYEQYF.

The V and J genes are TRBV15 and TRBJ2-1; 7 nucleotides match TRBD2. The CDR3 totals 16 residues. The junction had 9 bases not matched to a gene; V was cut back by 2 bases and J by 5 bases. Germline V CDR1 and CDR2: LNHNV, YYDKDF (reference sequence). In DNA form, the CDR3 reads TGTGCCACCAGCAGATCTCCCCTAGCGGCAGACAATGAGCAGTTCTTC. It specifies CATSRSPLAADNEQFF. The full variable domain, its missing parts supplied by reference TRBV15 and TRBJ2-1, is DAMVIQNPRYQVTQFGKPVTLSCSQTLNHNVMYWYQQKSSQAPKLLFHYYDKDFNNEADTPDNFQSRRPNTSFCFLDIRSPGLGDTAMYLCATSRSPLAADNEQFFGPGTRLTVL.

V usage is TRBV10-3 and J usage is TRBJ1-3; D ambiguous. The germline CDR1 and CDR2 sequences are ENHRY and SYGVKD. The CDR3 is made up of 14 amino acids. V lost 6 bases, J lost 0 bases, and 9 bases lay in between. CDR3 in amino acids: CAISPGISGNTIYF. CDR3 nucleotide sequence: TGTGCCATCAGCCCGGGGATCTCTGGAAACACCATATATTTT.

The chain has TRBV2 and TRBJ2-1, with a possible D match to TRBD2 (6 bases). V lost 7 bases and J lost 9, with 16 bases in between. Germline lookup yields CDR1 SNHLY and CDR2 FYNNEI. CDR3 length: 13 residues. CDR3 loop: CASKLLGGGEQFF. The CDR3 DNA is TGTGCCAGCAAACTTTTGGGAGGAGGTGAGCAGTTCTTC.

The V call is TRBV28, the J call TRBJ2-5, with TRBD2 identical over 7 bases. Germline assignment: CDR1 MDHEN and CDR2 SYDVKM. J lost 5 bases, V lost 11 bases, and 5 bases had no gene match. The CDR3 runs to 11 residues. CDR3 DNA: TGTGCCTCATGGGGGGGGGAGACCCAGTACTTC. Encoded protein: CASWGGETQYF.

The gene calls are TRBV9 and TRBJ2-7; 9 nucleotides agree with TRBD1. Trimming at V came to 3 bases and at J to 5 bases, leaving 6 bases not matched to a gene. Looked up from germline, CDR1 is SGDLS and CDR2 is YYNGEE. The CDR3 is made up of 14 amino acids. The chain's CDR3 is CASSGRDRADEQYF. The CDR3 DNA sequence: TGTGCCAGCAGCGGCCGGGACAGGGCCGACGAGCAGTACTTC.

The chain carries TRBV15 and TRBJ2-1; 13 bases match TRBD2. Germline trimming cut 8 bases from V and 6 bases from J; bases unmatched to any gene: 7. The CDR3 sequence is 15 residues long. CDR1 LNHNV and CDR2 YYDKDF come from the germline V gene (reference sequence). CDR3 sequence (DNA): TGTGCCACCGACACCGGGACTAGCGGGACCAATGAGCAGTTCTTC. Translation: CATDTGTSGTNEQFF.

The CDR3 sequence: CASSSQGINQPQHF. The CDR3 DNA reads as TGTGCCAGCAGCTCACAGGGGATTAATCAGCCCCAGCATTTT. The chain employs TRBV7-2 and TRBJ1-5; 7 nucleotides agree with TRBD1. This CDR3 is built from 14 residues. V lost 4 bases and J lost 4; bases outside the gene matches: 4. The V gene's germline CDR1 is SGHTA and CDR2 FQGNSA. Filled out from reference TRBV7-2 and TRBJ1-5, the complete variable domain reads GAGVSQSPSNKVTEKGKDVELRCDPISGHTALYWYRQSLGQGLEFLIYFQGNSAPDKSGLPSDRFSAERTGGSVSTLTIQRTQQEDSAVYLCASSSQGINQPQHFGDGTRLSIL.

The chain's CDR3 is CAWSAQGNQPQHF. As DNA, the CDR3 is TGTGCCTGGAGTGCACAGGGAAATCAGCCCCAGCATTTT. The chain carries TRBV30 and TRBJ1-5, with D maybe TRBD1 (6 bases). The CDR3 is 13 amino acids. Germline lookup yields CDR1 GTSNPN and CDR2 SVGIG (reference sequence). V lost 1 base to trimming and J lost 4 bases, with 8 bases between them.

The chain is built from TRBV6-1 and TRBJ1-5, with D perhaps TRBD1 (6 bases). The germline gives CDR1 MNHNS, CDR2 SASEGT. The V end lost 10 bases, the J end lost 3 bases, and 16 bases lay between the germline ends. The CDR3 covers 14 residues. The CDR3 nucleotides read TGTGCCACCTCCTCAGGACAGATCAATCAGCCCCAGCATTTT. Protein sequence: CATSSGQINQPQHF.

This rearrangement joins TRBV25-1 to TRBJ1-5, with D uncertain. Germline loops: CDR1 MGHDK, CDR2 SYGVNS. CDR3 size: 15 residues. The V gene lost 2 bases and the J gene lost 0 bases, with 8 bases spanning the gap. This CDR3 reads CASSEPGYSNQPQHF. Here the CDR3 DNA reads TGTGCCAGCAGTGAACCAGGATATAGCAATCAGCCCCAGCATTTT. The whole variable domain, remainder taken from reference TRBV25-1 and TRBJ1-5, is EADIYQTPRYLVIGTGKKITLECSQTMGHDKMYWYQQDPGMELHLIHYSYGVNSTEKGDLSSESTVSRIRTEHFPLTLESARPSHTSQYLCASSEPGYSNQPQHFGDGTRLSIL.

The rearrangement links TRBV5-1 to TRBJ1-2; possibly TRBD1 for D (5 bases). Germline assignment: CDR1 SGHRS and CDR2 YFSETQ. V was clipped by 4 bases and J by 5 bases, with 12 bases between them. The length of the CDR3 is 13 residues. The CDR3 loop reads CASSPEGSYGYTF. In DNA, the CDR3 is TGCGCCAGCAGCCCGGAGGGGTCGTATGGCTACACCTTC.

V is TRBV4-1 and J is TRBJ2-1; 14 nucleotides align to TRBD2. The CDR3 loop spans 17 amino acids. Germline loops: CDR1 MGHRA, CDR2 YSYEKL. J was trimmed by 6 bases and V by 1 base; bases with no gene match: 5. The CDR3 reads CASSQGLAGGPVNEQFF. In DNA, the CDR3 is TGCGCCAGCAGCCAAGGACTAGCGGGAGGGCCTGTCAATGAGCAGTTCTTC.

The table lists this clone with a count of one. The genes are TRBV9 and TRBJ2-5, with 7 bases fitting TRBD2. The closer fit of TRBJ2-7 to the DNA end suggests the J call may be wrong. Germline-derived CDR1 and CDR2 are SGDLS and YYNGEE. This CDR3 comprises 15 residues. CDR3 region: CASSAPVGGSYEQYF. The CDR3 DNA reads TGTGCCAGCAGCGCCCCCGTGGGGGGGTCCTACGAGCAGTACTTC.